This TCR beta chain was retrieved from a study of blood T cell repertoires in COVID-19. As for the study in general: Samples representing acute and convalescent COVID-19 were sourced from the United States, Italy and Spain. Sources were T cells, B-cell-depleted T cells, or PBMCs; the material itself was cDNA or gDNA.

The CDR3 runs 14 residues. Per germline, CDR1 MDHEN and CDR2 SYDVKM. Deletions cut 6 bases from V and 5 bases from J, with 13 bases between. Assay: immunoSEQ multiplex PCR; the TCRdb copy retains only in-frame clones and omits some. Here the sample spans some 69,000 clones, roughly 85% being singletons. The sequencing input was peripheral blood. This chain joins TRBV28 and TRBJ1-4; TRBD1 might be the D (6 bases). The TCR comes from a woman in her sixties or seventies with acute or convalescent COVID-19. CDR3 in DNA: TGTGCCAGCAGCCAAGGGGGGGGGAATGAAAAACTGTTTTTT. Its translation: CASSQGGGNEKLFF.